The 27 T cell receptor beta chains listed next were all sequenced from one sample in a study of shared clonotypes between healthy human individuals. Naive CD8 cells comprised CD45RO-negative, CCR7-positively selected cells, excluding terminally differentiated effector memory CD45RA+ cells. Here immunoSEQ multiplex PCR was the method, and the copy in TCRdb shows in-frame clones only, minus some. The sample holds around 2.1 million clones; under 95% are singletons and the top ten take 1.5% to 2%. The sequencing sample was made of naive CD8+ T cells from PBMCs. These receptors all stem from a man aged 18-30 years in good health. Some clones in this sample may be carry-over from other donors' samples.

The J gene is TRBJ2-4, the V gene TRBV25-1; D might be TRBD2 (5 bases). Trimming took 5 bases from V and 8 from J, leaving 16 bases between them. CDR1 is MGHDK, CDR2 SYGVNS, per germline. The CDR3 spans 14 residues. The CDR3 nucleotides read TGTGCCAGCAGTTCCCGGACTGAGTCTGACATTCAGTACTTC. Translated: CASSSRTESDIQYF.

The V call is TRBV4-1, the J call TRBJ2-3; D is possibly TRBD1 (5 bases). Germline-derived CDR1 and CDR2 are MGHRA and YSYEKL. V was clipped by 1 base and J by 4 bases, with 12 bases between them. The CDR3 is 15 amino acids. The CDR3 spells CASSQAPQGADTQYF. The CDR3 DNA is TGCGCCAGCAGCCAAGCCCCGCAGGGTGCAGATACGCAGTATTTT.

This clone appeared a few times. Other DNA sequences in this sample translate to the same CDR3. V and J are TRBV7-9 and TRBJ1-1, with a tentative D call TRBD1 (6 bases). The V gene's germline CDR1 is SEHNR and CDR2 FQNEAQ (reference sequence). The CDR3 loop spans 14 amino acids. The germline V and J ends were trimmed by 1 base and 0 bases, with 6 bases remaining between them. CDR3 bases: TGTGCCAGCAGCTTAGGGGGGCTGAACACTGAAGCTTTCTTT. Its translation is CASSLGGLNTEAFF.

The chain employs TRBV7-3 and TRBJ2-2; 7 bases match TRBD1. The CDR3 consists of 18 residues. Looked up from germline, CDR1 is SGHTA and CDR2 is FQGTGA. With 5 bases clipped from V and 0 bases from J, the junction kept 12 bases outside the gene matches. The CDR3 nucleotides read TGTGCCAGCAGCCCCCGGGACAGCGATTATGCGAACACCGGGGAGCTGTTTTTT. Amino acid sequence: CASSPRDSDYANTGELFF.

On this clone: The junction departs from the called germline gene at one end, perhaps through a read error. The chain is built from TRBV7-4 and TRBJ2-7; perhaps TRBD1 as D (6 bases). The CDR3 runs 11 residues. In germline, CDR1 is SGHVT, CDR2 SQSDAQ. The chain's CDR3 is CAGSWTVEQYF. CDR3 in DNA: TGTGCCGGCAGCTGGACAGTCGAGCAGTACTTC. The complete variable domain, with remaining parts taken from reference TRBV7-4 and TRBJ2-7, reads GAGVSQSPRYKVAKRGRDVALRCDSISGHVTLYWYRQTLGQGSEVLTYSQSDAQRDKSGRPSGRFSAERPERSVSTLKIQRTEQGDSAVYLCAGSWTVEQYFGPGTRLTVT.

This chain uses TRBV4-3 with TRBJ2-7; perhaps D is TRBD1 or TRBD2 (5 bases each). This CDR3 comprises 14 residues. The V gene's germline CDR1 is LGHNA and CDR2 YSLEER. V was cut by 1 base and J by 6 bases, with 13 bases left in between. The CDR3 is CASSQGEGQREQYF. The CDR3 DNA follows: TGCGCCAGCAGCCAAGGTGAGGGGCAACGCGAGCAGTACTTC.

The chain joins TRBV7-9 to TRBJ2-7; D is unclear. The ends were cut back, 5 bases at V and 0 bases at J, with 5 bases in the middle. The germline CDR1 and CDR2 sequences are SEHNR and FQNEAQ (reference sequence). The length of the CDR3 is 12 residues. The CDR3: CASSTLSYEQYF. The CDR3 nucleotides read TGTGCCAGCAGCACCCTCTCCTACGAGCAGTACTTC. The whole variable domain, filled in from reference TRBV7-9 and TRBJ2-7, reads DTGVSQNPRHKITKRGQNVTFRCDPISEHNRLYWYRQTLGQGPEFLTYFQNEAQLEKSRLLSDRFSAERPKGSFSTLEIQRTEQGDSAMYLCASSTLSYEQYFGPGTRLTVT.

The V gene is TRBV7-8, the J gene TRBJ2-1; no reliable D call. Trimming stripped 10 bases from V and 0 bases from J, with 10 bases between. The CDR3 extends over 13 amino acids. Germline CDR1 reads SGHVS; CDR2 reads FQNEAQ. The CDR3 loop is CANPSGSYNEQFF. The DNA for the CDR3 is TGTGCCAACCCTAGTGGCTCCTACAATGAGCAGTTCTTC.

V gene TRBV30 combines with J gene TRBJ2-2; 11 nucleotides agree with TRBD2. CDR3 length equals 17 residues. V lost 0 bases and J lost 5; bases outside the gene matches: 8. CDR1 is GTSNPN, CDR2 SVGIG, per germline (reference sequence). The CDR3 region has the DNA TGTGCCTGGAGTGTAAGTCTAGCGGGAGGTCGTACCGGGGAGCTGTTTTTT. It translates to CAWSVSLAGGRTGELFF.

V gene TRBV19 combines with J gene TRBJ1-4; D remains unclear. The V and J ends lost 5 bases and 14 bases respectively, with 15 bases between them. Germline-derived CDR1 and CDR2 are LNHDA and SQIVND (reference sequence). The CDR3 totals 12 residues. The CDR3 DNA is TGTGCCAGTAGTTTTGCGGCGGAAGGTCTGTTTTTT. This gives the protein CASSFAAEGLFF. The whole variable domain, remainder taken from reference TRBV19 and TRBJ1-4, is DGGITQSPKYLFRKEGQNVTLSCEQNLNHDAMYWYRQDPGQGLRLIYYSQIVNDFQKGDIAEGYSVSREKKESFPLTVTSAQKNPTAFYLCASSFAAEGLFFGSGTQLSVL.

The J gene is TRBJ1-5, the V gene TRBV19; perhaps TRBD1 as D (6 bases). The germline CDR1 and CDR2 sequences are LNHDA and SQIVND (reference sequence). Trimming cost V 1 base and J 5 bases, with 12 bases left between them. This CDR3 has 15 amino acids. The chain's CDR3 is CASSIGDTYYQPQHF. The CDR3 DNA reads TGTGCCAGTAGTATAGGGGACACTTACTATCAGCCCCAGCATTTT.

A single count supports this clone. This sequence joins TRBV29-1 and TRBJ1-2; D gene ambiguous. CDR1 SQVTM and CDR2 ANQGSEA come from the germline V gene. The CDR3 runs 12 residues. With 4 bases removed from V and 4 bases from J, the gap between germline ends came to 10 bases. The CDR3 region is CSVVVEIYGYTF. The CDR3 bases are TGCAGCGTTGTGGTTGAGATCTATGGCTACACCTTC. The full variable domain, rest sourced from reference TRBV29-1 and TRBJ1-2, is SAVISQKPSRDICQRGTSLTIQCQVDSQVTMMFWYRQQPGQSLTLIATANQGSEATYESGFVIDKFPISRPNLTFSTLTVSNMSPEDSSIYLCSVVVEIYGYTFGSGTRLTVV.

This clone appeared a single time. The chain uses TRBV27 and TRBJ2-7; 7 positions match TRBD2. Germline V gives CDR1 MNHEY, CDR2 SMNVEV (reference sequence). Trimming cost V 5 bases and J 2 bases; bases outside gene matches: 6. The CDR3 has 14 residues. This CDR3 reads CASSVGAGTYEQYF. The CDR3 nucleotides are TGTGCCAGCAGTGTGGGAGCGGGAACCTACGAGCAGTACTTC.

The chain couples TRBV2 to TRBJ2-6, with 11 bases matching TRBD2. Germline values: CDR1 SNHLY, CDR2 FYNNEI. The CDR3 extends over 16 amino acids. V trimming: 9 bases; J trimming: 2 bases; junction bases outside the gene matches: 6. The CDR3 region is CASLSGRAPGANVLTF. CDR3 coding DNA: TGTGCCAGTCTTAGCGGGAGGGCCCCTGGGGCCAACGTCCTGACTTTC.

The V gene is TRBV7-9, the J gene TRBJ2-7, with D possibly matching TRBD2 (6 bases). The V gene lost 8 bases and the J gene lost 5 bases, with 19 bases spanning the gap. Per the germline V gene, CDR1 is SEHNR and CDR2 is FQNEAQ (reference sequence). This CDR3 contains 14 residues. The CDR3 reads CASGGTKILDEQYF. The CDR3 nucleotides are TGTGCCAGCGGGGGGACCAAGATCCTAGACGAGCAGTACTTC.

The rearrangement uses TRBV27 and TRBJ2-7; D may be TRBD1 (5 bases). The length of the CDR3 is 14 residues. V lost 4 bases and J lost 1, with 11 bases in between. Germline V lookup: CDR1 MNHEY, CDR2 SMNVEV (reference sequence). CDR3 region: CASSSKGRSYEQYF. The CDR3 nucleotides are TGTGCCAGCAGTTCGAAGGGGCGATCCTACGAGCAGTACTTC.

This clone is a singleton in its sample. V usage is TRBV4-2 and J usage is TRBJ2-1; 9 bases line up with TRBD2. V trimming: 4 bases; J trimming: 9 bases; junction bases outside the gene matches: 13. The CDR3 totals 16 residues. CDR1 is LGHNA, CDR2 YNFKEQ, per germline. The CDR3 loop is CASSPRGSGRYREQFF. In DNA, the CDR3 is TGTGCCAGCAGCCCACGTGGCAGCGGGAGGTACCGTGAGCAGTTCTTC.

This clone has a handful of counts. V is TRBV28 and J is TRBJ1-2, with no clear D. In germline, CDR1 is MDHEN, CDR2 SYDVKM. Deletions cut 9 bases from V and 4 bases from J, with 15 bases between. The CDR3 runs to 13 residues. CDR3 region: CASRPSVFYGYTF. CDR3 nucleotides: TGTGCCAGTAGACCCTCGGTATTCTATGGCTACACCTTC.

This clone was observed a single time. The CDR3 here is CASRARGTSYEQYF. DNA for the CDR3: TGTGCCAGCAGGGCCCGGGGCACCTCCTACGAGCAGTACTTC. This chain joins TRBV5-8 and TRBJ2-7, with D perhaps TRBD1 or TRBD2 (5 bases each). CDR1 is SGHTS and CDR2 is YDEGEE in the germline V gene. The V and J ends lost 5 bases and 0 bases respectively, with 12 bases between them. The CDR3 totals 14 residues. Full variable domain (outside the CDR3, taken from reference TRBV5-8 and TRBJ2-7): EAGVTQSPTHLIKTRGQQATLRCSPISGHTSVYWYQQALGLGLQFLLWYDEGEERNRGNFPPRFSGRQFPNYSSELNVNALELEDSALYLCASRARGTSYEQYFGPGTRLTVT.

This clone has a handful of counts. The chain joins TRBV9 to TRBJ1-1; possibly TRBD1 for D (5 bases). V lost 3 bases and J lost 6, with 12 bases in between. Germline loops: CDR1 SGDLS, CDR2 YYNGEE. This CDR3 is 13 amino acids long. As DNA, the CDR3 is TGTGCCAGCAGCGCGGGGGTTGGGGCTGAAGCTTTCTTT. Translated: CASSAGVGAEAFF.

The chain is built from TRBV29-1 and TRBJ1-1, with D perhaps matching TRBD1 (5 bases). Germline lookup yields CDR1 SQVTM and CDR2 ANQGSEA. Trimming removed 5 bases from V and 1 base from J, with 11 bases in between. The CDR3 runs 13 residues. CDR3 in amino acids: CSVPGEPNTEAFF. The DNA for the CDR3 is TGCAGCGTTCCGGGGGAACCGAACACTGAAGCTTTCTTT.

The CDR3 is CAISGGVTDTQYF. In nucleotides, the CDR3 is TGTGCCATCAGTGGTGGAGTCACAGATACGCAGTATTTT. This sequence joins TRBV10-3 and TRBJ2-3; D is unclear. The ends were cut back, 4 bases at V and 2 bases at J, with 7 bases in the middle. The germline CDR1 and CDR2 sequences are ENHRY and SYGVKD. This CDR3 comprises 13 residues.

V and J are TRBV7-3 and TRBJ2-1; 16 bases line up with TRBD2. The CDR3 contains 21 residues. Germline assignment: CDR1 SGHTA and CDR2 FQGTGA. V lost 5 bases and J lost 6; bases outside the gene matches: 19. CDR3 bases: TGTGCCAGCAGCCCATTCGCCGGGACTAGCGGGAGGGCCTCCCTATTCAATGAGCAGTTCTTC. The encoded protein is CASSPFAGTSGRASLFNEQFF.

This clone was recorded once. Other DNA sequences in the same sample also yield this CDR3. This chain links TRBV27 with TRBJ2-7; unclear D gene. Deletions cut 3 bases from V and 4 bases from J, with 10 bases between. This CDR3 region has 13 residues. From germline, CDR1 is MNHEY and CDR2 SMNVEV (reference sequence). In DNA form, the CDR3 reads TGTGCCAGCAGTTTCGGAGTGAGATACGAGCAGTACTTC. Translating gives CASSFGVRYEQYF.

The chain combines TRBV6-6 with TRBJ2-7, with D maybe TRBD1 (5 bases). The CDR3 runs 13 residues. Per germline, CDR1 MNHNY and CDR2 SVGAGI (reference sequence). V lost 7 bases and J lost 3, with 13 bases in between. The CDR3 nucleotides are TGTGCCAGCACCCTACGCGGACACTACGAGCAGTACTTC. Translated, it gives CASTLRGHYEQYF.

This chain connects TRBV6-1 to TRBJ1-2, with TRBD1 matching over 7 bases. From germline, CDR1 is MNHNS and CDR2 SASEGT. V trimming: 8 bases; J trimming: 7 bases; junction bases outside the gene matches: 7. The CDR3 length is 12 residues. The CDR3: CASSTGVRGYTF. In DNA, the CDR3 is TGTGCCAGCTCAACAGGGGTGCGTGGCTACACCTTC.

V usage is TRBV27 and J usage is TRBJ2-7; 8 nucleotides line up with TRBD2. The CDR3 contains 17 residues. Germline loops: CDR1 MNHEY, CDR2 SMNVEV (reference sequence). J gave up 5 bases and V 4 bases, and 16 bases lay outside the gene matches. CDR3 protein: CASSSITLAGRRNEQYF. The CDR3 bases are TGTGCCAGCAGTTCCATCACCTTAGCGGGGAGAAGAAACGAGCAGTACTTC.